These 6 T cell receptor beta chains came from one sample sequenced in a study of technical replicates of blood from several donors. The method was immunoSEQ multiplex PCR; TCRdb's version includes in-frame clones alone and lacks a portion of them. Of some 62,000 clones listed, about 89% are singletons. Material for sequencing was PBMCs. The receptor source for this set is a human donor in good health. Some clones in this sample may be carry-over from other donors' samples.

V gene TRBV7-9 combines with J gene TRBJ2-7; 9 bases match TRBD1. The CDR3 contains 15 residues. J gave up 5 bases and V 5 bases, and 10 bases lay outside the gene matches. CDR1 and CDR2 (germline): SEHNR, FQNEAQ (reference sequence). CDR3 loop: CASSLGDRAGDEQYF. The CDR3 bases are TGTGCCAGCAGCCTCGGGGACAGGGCTGGGGACGAGCAGTACTTC.

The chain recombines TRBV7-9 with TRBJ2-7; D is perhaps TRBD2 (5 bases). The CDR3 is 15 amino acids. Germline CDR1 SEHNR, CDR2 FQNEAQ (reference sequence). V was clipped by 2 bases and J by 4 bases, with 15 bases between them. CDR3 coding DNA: TGTGCCAGCAGCTTAACTGGGAGAACTCCTTACGAGCAGTACTTC. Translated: CASSLTGRTPYEQYF.

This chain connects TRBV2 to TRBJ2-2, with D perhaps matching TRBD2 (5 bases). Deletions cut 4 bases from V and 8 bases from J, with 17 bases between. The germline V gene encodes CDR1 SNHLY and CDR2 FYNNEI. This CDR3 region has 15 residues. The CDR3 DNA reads TGTGCCAGCAGTGGATTAACGGGGAGCAGTGGGGAGCTGTTTTTT. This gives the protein CASSGLTGSSGELFF.

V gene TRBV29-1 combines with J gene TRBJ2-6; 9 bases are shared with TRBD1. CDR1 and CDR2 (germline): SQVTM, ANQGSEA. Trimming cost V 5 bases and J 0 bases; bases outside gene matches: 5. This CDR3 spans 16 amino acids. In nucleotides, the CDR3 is TGCAGCGTTCAGGGACAGGGAAGCTCTGGGGCCAACGTCCTGACTTTC. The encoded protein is CSVQGQGSSGANVLTF.

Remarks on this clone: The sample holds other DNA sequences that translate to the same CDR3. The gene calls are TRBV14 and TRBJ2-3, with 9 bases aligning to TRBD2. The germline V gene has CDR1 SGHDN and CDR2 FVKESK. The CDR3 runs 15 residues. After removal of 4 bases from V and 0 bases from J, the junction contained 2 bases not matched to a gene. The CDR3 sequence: CASSPTSGSTDTQYF. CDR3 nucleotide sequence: TGTGCCAGCAGCCCGACTAGCGGAAGCACAGATACGCAGTATTTT.

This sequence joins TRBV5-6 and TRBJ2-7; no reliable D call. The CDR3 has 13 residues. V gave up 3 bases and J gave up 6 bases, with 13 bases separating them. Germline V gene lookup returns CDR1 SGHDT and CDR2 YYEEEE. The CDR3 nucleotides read TGTGCCAGCAGCTCTATGTCCCTTCCCGAGCAGTACTTC. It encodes CASSSMSLPEQYF. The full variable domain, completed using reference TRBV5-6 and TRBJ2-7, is DAGVTQSPTHLIKTRGQQVTLRCSPKSGHDTVSWYQQALGQGPQFIFQYYEEEERQRGNFPDRFSGHQFPNYSSELNVNALLLGDSALYLCASSSMSLPEQYFGPGTRLTVT.